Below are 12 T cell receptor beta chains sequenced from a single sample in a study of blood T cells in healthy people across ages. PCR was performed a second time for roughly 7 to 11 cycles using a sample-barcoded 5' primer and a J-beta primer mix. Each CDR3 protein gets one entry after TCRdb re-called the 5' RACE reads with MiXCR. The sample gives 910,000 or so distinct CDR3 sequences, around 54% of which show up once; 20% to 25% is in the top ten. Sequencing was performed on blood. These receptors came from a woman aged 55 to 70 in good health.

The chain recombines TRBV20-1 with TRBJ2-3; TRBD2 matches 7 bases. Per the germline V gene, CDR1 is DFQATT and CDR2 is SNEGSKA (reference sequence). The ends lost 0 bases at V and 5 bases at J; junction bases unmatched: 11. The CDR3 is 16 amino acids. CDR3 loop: CSARDPSGAVGDTQYF. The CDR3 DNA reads TGCAGTGCTAGAGATCCTAGCGGAGCCGTGGGAGATACGCAGTATTTT.

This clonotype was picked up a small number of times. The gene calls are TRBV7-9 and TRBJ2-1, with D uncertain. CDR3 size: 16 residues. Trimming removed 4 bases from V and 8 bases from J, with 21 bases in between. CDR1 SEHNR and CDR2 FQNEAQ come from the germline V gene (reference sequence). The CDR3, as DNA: TGTGCCAGCAGCTCCTCTTCACTGGTCCGAGGCGATGAGCAGTTCTTC. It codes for CASSSSSLVRGDEQFF.

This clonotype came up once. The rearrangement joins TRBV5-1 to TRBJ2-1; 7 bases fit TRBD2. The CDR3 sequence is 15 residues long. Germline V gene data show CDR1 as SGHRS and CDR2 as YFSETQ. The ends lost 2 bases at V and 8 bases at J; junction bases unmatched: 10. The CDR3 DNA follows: TGCGCCAGCAGCTTATGCGGCGGGAGAGGCTATGAGCAGTTCTTC. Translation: CASSLCGGRGYEQFF.

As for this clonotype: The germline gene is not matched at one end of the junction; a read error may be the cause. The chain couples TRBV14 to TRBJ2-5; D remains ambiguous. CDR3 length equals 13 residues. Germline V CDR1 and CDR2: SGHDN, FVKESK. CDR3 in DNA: TGTACCAGCAGCCAAGCTCTGTCAGGGACCCAGTACTTC. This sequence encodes CTSSQALSGTQYF.

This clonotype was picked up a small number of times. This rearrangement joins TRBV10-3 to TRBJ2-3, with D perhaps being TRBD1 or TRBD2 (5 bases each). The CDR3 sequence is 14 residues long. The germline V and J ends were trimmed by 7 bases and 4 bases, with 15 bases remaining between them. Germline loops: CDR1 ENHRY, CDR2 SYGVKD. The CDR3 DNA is TGTGCCATCAAGGACGGGGCCGGCGCAGATACGCAGTATTTT. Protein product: CAIKDGAGADTQYF.

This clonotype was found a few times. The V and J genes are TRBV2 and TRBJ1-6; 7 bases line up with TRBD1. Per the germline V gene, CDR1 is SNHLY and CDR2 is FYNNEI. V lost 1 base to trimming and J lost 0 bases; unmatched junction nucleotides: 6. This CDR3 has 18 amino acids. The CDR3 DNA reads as TGTGCCAGCAGTGAAGAACAGGGGACGAGCTCCTATAATTCACCCCTCCACTTT. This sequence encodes CASSEEQGTSSYNSPLHF.

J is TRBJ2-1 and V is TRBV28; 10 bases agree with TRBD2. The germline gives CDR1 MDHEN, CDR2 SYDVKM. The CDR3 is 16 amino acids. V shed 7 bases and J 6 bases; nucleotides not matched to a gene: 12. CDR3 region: CASTALLAGVSNEQFF. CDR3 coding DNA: TGTGCCAGCACGGCCCTTCTAGCGGGAGTTAGCAATGAGCAGTTCTTC. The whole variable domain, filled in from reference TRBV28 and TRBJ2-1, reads DVKVTQSSRYLVKRTGEKVFLECVQDMDHENMFWYRQDPGLGLRLIYFSYDVKMKEKGDIPEGYSVSREKKERFSLILESASTNQTSMYLCASTALLAGVSNEQFFGPGTRLTVL.

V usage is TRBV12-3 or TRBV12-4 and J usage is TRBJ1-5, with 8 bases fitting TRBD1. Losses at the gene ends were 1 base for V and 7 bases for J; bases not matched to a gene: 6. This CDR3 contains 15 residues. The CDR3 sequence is CASSLGGQVYQPQHF. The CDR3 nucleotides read TGTGCCAGCAGTTTAGGGGGACAGGTATACCAGCCCCAGCATTTT.

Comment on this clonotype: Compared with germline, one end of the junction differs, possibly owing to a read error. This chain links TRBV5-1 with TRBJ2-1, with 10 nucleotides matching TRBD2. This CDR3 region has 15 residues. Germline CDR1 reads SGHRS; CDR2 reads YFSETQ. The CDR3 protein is CAGSPSGRAYNEQFF. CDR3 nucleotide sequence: TGCGCCGGCAGCCCCAGCGGGAGGGCCTACAATGAGCAGTTCTTC.

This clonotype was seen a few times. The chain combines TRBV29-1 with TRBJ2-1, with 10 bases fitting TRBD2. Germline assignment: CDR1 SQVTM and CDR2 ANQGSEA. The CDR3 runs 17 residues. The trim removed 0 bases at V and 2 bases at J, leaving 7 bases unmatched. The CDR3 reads CSVEDILAGGAYNEQFF. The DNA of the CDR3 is TGCAGCGTTGAAGATATCTTAGCGGGAGGTGCCTACAATGAGCAGTTCTTC.

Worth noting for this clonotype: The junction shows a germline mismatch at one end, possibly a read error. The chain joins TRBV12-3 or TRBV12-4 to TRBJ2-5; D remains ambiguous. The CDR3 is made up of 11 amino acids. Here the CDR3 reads CASGLQETQYF. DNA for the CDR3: TGTGCCAGCGGTTTACAAGAGACCCAGTACTTC.

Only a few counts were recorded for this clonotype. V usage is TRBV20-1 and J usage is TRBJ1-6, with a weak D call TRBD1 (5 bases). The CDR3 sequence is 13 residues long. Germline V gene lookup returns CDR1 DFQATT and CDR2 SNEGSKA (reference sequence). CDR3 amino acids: CGGRSETLRPLHF. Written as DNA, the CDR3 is TGCGGGGGGAGGTCCGAGACCCTGAGACCCCTCCACTTT.